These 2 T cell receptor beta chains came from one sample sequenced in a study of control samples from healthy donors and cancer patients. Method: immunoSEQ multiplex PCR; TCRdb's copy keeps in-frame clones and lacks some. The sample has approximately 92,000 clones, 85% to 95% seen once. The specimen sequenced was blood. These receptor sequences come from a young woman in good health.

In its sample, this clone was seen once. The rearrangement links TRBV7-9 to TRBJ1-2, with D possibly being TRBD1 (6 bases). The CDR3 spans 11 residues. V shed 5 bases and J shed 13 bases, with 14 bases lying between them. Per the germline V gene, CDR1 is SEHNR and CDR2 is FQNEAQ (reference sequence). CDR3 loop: CASSTGSVTTF. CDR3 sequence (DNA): TGTGCCAGCAGCACAGGGTCCGTCACCACCTTC.

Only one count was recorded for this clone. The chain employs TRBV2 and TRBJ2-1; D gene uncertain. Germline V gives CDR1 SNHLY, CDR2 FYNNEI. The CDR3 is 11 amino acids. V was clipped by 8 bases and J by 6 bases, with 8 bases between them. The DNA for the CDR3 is TGTGCCAGCGGGATGGGCAATGAGCAGTTCTTC. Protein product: CASGMGNEQFF.